These 27 T cell receptor beta chains originate from one sample sequenced in a study of blood T cell repertoires in COVID-19. Profiling relied on immunoSEQ multiplex PCR, and the TCRdb table lists in-frame clones only, not all of them. The repertoire holds roughly 200,000 clones, with approximately 86% as singletons. Sequencing was carried out using PBMCs or T cells enriched from blood (not recorded which). All receptors come from a woman in her thirties who had been exposed to COVID-19.

J is TRBJ2-7 and V is TRBV15, with 8 bases fitting TRBD1. Germline V gene lookup returns CDR1 LNHNV and CDR2 YYDKDF (reference sequence). CDR3 length: 14 amino acids. V was pared by 5 bases and J by 3 bases, with 6 bases of the junction left unmatched. DNA of the CDR3: TGTGCCACCAGCCCGACAGGGGATTTCTACGAGCAGTACTTC. It specifies CATSPTGDFYEQYF.

The chain has TRBV12-5 and TRBJ1-5; no definite D call. CDR1 and CDR2 from the germline V gene are LGHNT and FRNRAP. This CDR3 comprises 12 residues. Trimming left V 6 bases short and J 1 base short, with 4 bases between. CDR3 bases: TGTGCTAGTGGCGGGAGCAATCAGCCCCAGCATTTT. It specifies CASGGSNQPQHF.

The chain links TRBV24-1 to TRBJ1-1; no clear D. The V end lost 4 bases, the J end lost 4 bases, and 9 bases lay between the germline ends. CDR1 and CDR2 (germline): KGHDR, SFDVKD. CDR3 length: 13 amino acids. CDR3 loop: CATSERGATEAFF. The DNA for the CDR3 is TGTGCCACCAGTGAACGGGGAGCCACTGAAGCTTTCTTT.

Only one count was recorded for this clone. The chain recombines TRBV6-2 or TRBV6-3 with TRBJ1-2; a possible D gene is TRBD1 (5 bases). V was clipped by 5 bases and J by 4 bases, with 26 bases between them. The CDR3 has 18 residues. Per the germline V gene, CDR1 is MNHEY and CDR2 is SVGEGT. The CDR3 region is CASSQRGNTRTQGYGYTF. CDR3 in DNA: TGTGCCAGCAGTCAGCGCGGAAATACTCGGACCCAGGGCTATGGCTACACCTTC.

V gene TRBV12-3 or TRBV12-4 combines with J gene TRBJ1-1; D not certain. V was clipped by 3 bases and J by 7 bases, with 12 bases between them. CDR3 length equals 13 residues. CDR3 sequence (DNA): TGTGCCAGCAGTTTTAGCAGCTATCTTGAAGCTTTCTTT. This codes for CASSFSSYLEAFF.

The rearrangement links TRBV7-2 to TRBJ2-1, with a possible D match to TRBD2 (6 bases). Trimming took off 3 bases at V and 6 bases at J, with 15 bases between the two ends. The CDR3 is 15 amino acids. In germline, CDR1 is SGHTA, CDR2 FQGNSA. CDR3 bases: TGTGCCAGCAGCTTGGTCGCACTAGCTCTCAATGAGCAGTTCTTC. This translates into CASSLVALALNEQFF.

The chain uses TRBV3-1 (or the pseudogene TRBV3-2) and TRBJ2-1; tentative D call: TRBD2 (5 bases). CDR1 is LGHDT and CDR2 is YNNKEL in the germline V gene (reference sequence). Between the trimmed V and J ends, which lost 4 bases and 1 base, there was a span of 8 bases. The CDR3 is 14 residues long. In nucleotides, the CDR3 is TGTGCCAGCAGCCGACGGGGTTCCTACAATGAGCAGTTCTTC. Its translation: CASSRRGSYNEQFF.

The V call is TRBV19, the J call TRBJ2-7; tentative D call: TRBD1 (6 bases). The CDR3 is made up of 13 amino acids. Deletions cut 3 bases from V and 4 bases from J, with 10 bases between. The V gene's germline CDR1 is LNHDA and CDR2 SQIVND (reference sequence). The CDR3 bases are TGTGCCAGTAGTATCAAGACAGGTTACGAGCAGTACTTC. Translated, it gives CASSIKTGYEQYF.

The V call is TRBV27, the J call TRBJ2-2; the D is unclear. The CDR3 runs 14 residues. Between the trimmed V and J ends, which lost 2 bases and 2 bases, there was a span of 6 bases. Germline V gene lookup returns CDR1 MNHEY and CDR2 SMNVEV (reference sequence). The CDR3 loop reads CASSLRYNTGELFF. The CDR3 DNA reads TGTGCCAGCAGTTTACGGTACAACACCGGGGAGCTGTTTTTT.

The J gene is TRBJ2-3, the V gene TRBV7-3; weak D call: TRBD2 (6 bases). The CDR3 runs to 13 residues. Germline V gives CDR1 SGHTA, CDR2 FQGTGA. Trimming shortened V by 6 bases and J by 8 bases, and 15 bases separated the two germline ends. The CDR3 spells CASSSEGFTTQYF. DNA of the CDR3: TGTGCCAGCAGTTCGGAGGGGTTTACTACGCAGTATTTT. Using reference TRBV7-3 and TRBJ2-3 for the parts outside the CDR3, the full variable domain is GAGVSQTPSNKVTEKGKYVELRCDPISGHTALYWYRQSLGQGPEFLIYFQGTGAADDSGLPNDRFFAVRPEGSVSTLKIQRTERGDSAVYLCASSSEGFTTQYFGPGTRLTVL.

The V and J genes are TRBV5-1 and TRBJ2-2, with TRBD1 as a possible D gene (6 bases). The V gene lost 1 base and the J gene lost 6 bases, with 13 bases spanning the gap. This CDR3 is built from 15 residues. The germline V gene has CDR1 SGHRS and CDR2 YFSETQ. CDR3 residues: CASSLRGIGAGELFF. DNA for the CDR3: TGCGCCAGCAGCTTGAGGGGGATCGGGGCCGGGGAGCTGTTTTTT.

The chain employs TRBV5-1 and TRBJ1-2; the match to TRBD1 covers 10 bases. This CDR3 is built from 13 residues. The germline V gene has CDR1 SGHRS and CDR2 YFSETQ. V gave up 3 bases and J gave up 8 bases; unmatched junction bases: 4. This CDR3 is CASSWDRGGGYTF. The CDR3 DNA reads as TGCGCCAGCAGCTGGGACAGGGGAGGCGGCTACACCTTC. Filled out from reference TRBV5-1 and TRBJ1-2, the complete variable domain reads KAGVTQTPRYLIKTRGQQVTLSCSPISGHRSVSWYQQTPGQGLQFLFEYFSETQRNKGNFPGRFSGRQFSNSRSEMNVSTLELGDSALYLCASSWDRGGGYTFGSGTRLTVV.

The table lists this clone with a count of one. The chain links TRBV7-8 to TRBJ2-1; possible D gene TRBD2, 6 bases. The V end was cut by 4 bases, the J end by 5 bases, with 21 bases between. This CDR3 has 17 residues. Germline V gene data show CDR1 as SGHVS and CDR2 as FQNEAQ. The CDR3 DNA is TGTGCCAGCAGCTCCCACTGGGGACTTCCGAGCGACAATGAGCAGTTCTTC. It codes for CASSSHWGLPSDNEQFF.

V and J are TRBV14 and TRBJ1-4; D unclear. CDR3 length equals 12 residues. The ends were cut back, 4 bases at V and 6 bases at J, with 6 bases in the middle. CDR1 SGHDN and CDR2 FVKESK come from the germline V gene. The CDR3 sequence is CASSLADEKLFF. CDR3 in DNA: TGTGCCAGCAGCCTTGCGGATGAAAAACTGTTTTTT. Based on the CDR3 plus reference TRBV14 and TRBJ1-4, the full variable domain is EAGVTQFPSHSVIEKGQTVTLRCDPISGHDNLYWYRRVMGKEIKFLLHFVKESKQDESGMPNNRFLAERTGGTYSTLKVQPAELEDSGVYFCASSLADEKLFFGSGTQLSVL.

This clone was observed a single time. V is TRBV11-2 and J is TRBJ1-1; D is unresolved. Germline CDR1 reads SGHAT; CDR2 reads FQNNGV. The length of the CDR3 is 17 residues. V lost 5 bases to trimming and J lost 9 bases, with 28 bases between them. The CDR3 sequence is CASSPRRQEGPIVKAFF. Here the CDR3 DNA reads TGTGCCAGCAGCCCCAGAAGGCAGGAGGGTCCAATTGTGAAAGCTTTCTTT.

This chain's CDR3 is CASRSGTPSTGELFF. CDR3 DNA: TGTGCCAGCAGATCCGGGACACCAAGCACCGGGGAGCTGTTTTTT. The J gene is TRBJ2-2, the V gene TRBV5-8, with TRBD1 as a possible D gene (6 bases). V was shortened by 5 bases and J by 4 bases, with 15 bases between the two germline ends. The CDR3 sequence is 15 residues long. The germline CDR1 and CDR2 sequences are SGHTS and YDEGEE.

This sequence joins TRBV11-2 and TRBJ1-1, with D tentatively TRBD1 (5 bases). The CDR3 sequence is 11 residues long. Germline lookup yields CDR1 SGHAT and CDR2 FQNNGV. Trimming shortened V by 5 bases and J by 7 bases, and 8 bases separated the two germline ends. CDR3 residues: CASSRTLEAFF. The CDR3 DNA reads TGTGCCAGCAGCAGGACACTTGAAGCTTTCTTT.

This rearrangement joins TRBV14 to TRBJ1-1; 8 positions agree with TRBD1. Germline values: CDR1 SGHDN, CDR2 FVKESK. The CDR3 contains 15 residues. V lost 4 bases, J lost 2 bases, and 6 bases stayed unmatched. The CDR3 is CASSRVDRGNTEAFF. CDR3 coding DNA: TGTGCCAGCAGCCGAGTCGACAGGGGAAACACTGAAGCTTTCTTT.

CDR3 sequence reads: CASTPLIAGRYEQYF. The CDR3 DNA is TGTGCCAGTACCCCACTAATTGCGGGTCGGTACGAGCAGTACTTC. The chain couples TRBV19 to TRBJ2-7, with D possibly matching TRBD2 (5 bases). CDR3 length: 15 residues. Per the germline V gene, CDR1 is LNHDA and CDR2 is SQIVND (reference sequence). V lost 7 bases and J 4 bases, leaving 20 bases between the germline ends.

The rearrangement links TRBV2 to TRBJ2-1, with TRBD2 matching 13 bases. Germline CDR1 is SNHLY and CDR2 is FYNNEI. V was clipped by 6 bases and J by 9 bases; unmatched bases: 5. This CDR3 is 14 amino acids long. CDR3 nucleotide sequence: TGTGCCAGCAGAACTCGGACTAGCGGGGGTGAGCAGTTCTTC. Protein: CASRTRTSGGEQFF. The full variable domain, completed using reference TRBV2 and TRBJ2-1, is EPEVTQTPSHQVTQMGQEVILRCVPISNHLYFYWYRQILGQKVEFLVSFYNNEISEKSEIFDDQFSVERPDGSNFTLKIRSTKLEDSAMYFCASRTRTSGGEQFFGPGTRLTVL.

CDR3 region: CASTPGLMGHSPLHF. The CDR3 DNA follows: TGTGCCAGCACCCCGGGACTTATGGGCCATTCACCCCTCCACTTT. The gene calls are TRBV3-1 (or the pseudogene TRBV3-2) and TRBJ1-6; possible D gene TRBD1, 5 bases. The CDR3 is 15 amino acids. Per the germline V gene, CDR1 is LGHDT and CDR2 is YNNKEL (reference sequence). V lost 7 bases and J 8 bases, leaving 18 bases between the germline ends.

The chain uses TRBV9 and TRBJ2-7; D possibly corresponds to TRBD1 (6 bases). Germline V lookup: CDR1 SGDLS, CDR2 YYNGEE. V gave up 0 bases and J gave up 3 bases, with 10 bases separating them. The CDR3 consists of 14 residues. This CDR3 is CASSVGRQDYEQYF. CDR3 bases: TGTGCCAGCAGCGTAGGCCGACAGGACTACGAGCAGTACTTC.

This clone was counted a few times. The V call is TRBV9, the J call TRBJ1-1, with D unclear. The CDR3 spans 13 residues. Deletions cut 3 bases from V and 7 bases from J, with 13 bases between. The V gene's germline CDR1 is SGDLS and CDR2 YYNGEE. The CDR3 bases are TGTGCCAGCAGCGGACTAGAGGCCAATGAAGCTTTCTTT. It translates to CASSGLEANEAFF.

V is TRBV7-8 and J is TRBJ1-1, with unresolved D. The CDR3 loop spans 13 amino acids. V lost 1 base and J lost 6, with 9 bases in between. Germline V lookup: CDR1 SGHVS, CDR2 FQNEAQ. As DNA, the CDR3 is TGTGCCAGCAGCTTAGGCGTAGGAGCTGAAGCTTTCTTT. It specifies CASSLGVGAEAFF.

V gene TRBV6-5 combines with J gene TRBJ2-3, with unresolved D. Trimming took 7 bases from V and 4 from J, leaving 9 bases between them. Looked up from germline, CDR1 is MNHEY and CDR2 is SVGAGI. The CDR3 has 12 residues. CDR3 sequence: CASIRPPDTQYF. In DNA form, the CDR3 reads TGTGCCAGCATCCGTCCCCCAGATACGCAGTATTTT.

The V call is TRBV30, the J call TRBJ2-1; TRBD1 is a possible D gene (6 bases). The CDR3 contains 12 residues. Germline V gene sequence: CDR1 GTSNPN, CDR2 SVGIG (reference sequence). Trimming left V 5 bases short and J 3 bases short, with 8 bases between. The CDR3 loop is CAWAGVYNEQFF. The CDR3 DNA is TGTGCCTGGGCAGGGGTCTACAATGAGCAGTTCTTC.

The chain employs TRBV15 and TRBJ2-1; D remains ambiguous. The V end was cut by 3 bases, the J end by 7 bases, with 10 bases between. Germline lookup yields CDR1 LNHNV and CDR2 YYDKDF (reference sequence). CDR3 size: 13 residues. CDR3 residues: CATSRALGNEQFF. CDR3 coding DNA: TGTGCCACCAGCAGGGCCCTCGGGAATGAGCAGTTCTTC.